The 16 T cell receptor beta chains listed next were all sequenced from one sample in a study of PD-1 blockade in classical Hodgkin lymphoma. The table came from immunoSEQ multiplex PCR; TCRdb's copy has only in-frame clones and leaves some out. The sample consists of more than 12,000 clones, around 88% of them appearing once. All the patients suffered relapse after autologous stem cell transplantation, and brentuximab vedotin exposure differed. Here the sequenced sample was peripheral blood mononuclear cells (PBMCs), taken before the second cycle of nivolumab. The source of these receptors is a human donor with classical Hodgkin lymphoma.

The rearrangement links TRBV27 to TRBJ2-2; the D is unclear. CDR3 length: 14 amino acids. CDR1 MNHEY and CDR2 SMNVEV come from the germline V gene (reference sequence). Trimming stripped 5 bases from V and 6 bases from J, with 13 bases between. The CDR3 DNA sequence: TGTGCCAGCAGTCCGACAAATCGGGCCGGGGAGCTGTTTTTT. It encodes CASSPTNRAGELFF.

The genes are TRBV27 and TRBJ2-7; unclear D gene. V shed 5 bases and J shed 12 bases, with 23 bases lying between them. Per the germline V gene, CDR1 is MNHEY and CDR2 is SMNVEV (reference sequence). This CDR3 contains 14 residues. In DNA form, the CDR3 reads TGTGCCAGCAGTCCGCCACCCCGCAGGAAAGCCTTGTACTTC. Its protein product is CASSPPPRRKALYF.

CDR3 in DNA: TGTGCCAGCAGTTCTCGGGGGAATGAAAAACTGTTTTTT. It translates to CASSSRGNEKLFF. The chain is built from TRBV6-6 and TRBJ1-4, with D possibly being TRBD1 (5 bases). The CDR3 length is 13 residues. V was pared by 4 bases and J by 5 bases, with 8 bases between. Germline values: CDR1 MNHNY, CDR2 SVGAGI (reference sequence).

This chain joins TRBV9 and TRBJ1-1; D is unresolved. The ends were cut back, 10 bases at V and 1 base at J, with 17 bases in the middle. The germline V gene encodes CDR1 SGDLS and CDR2 YYNGEE. The CDR3 consists of 14 residues. The CDR3 DNA follows: TGTGCCTCTAAAGCGGGGTCGGAGAACACTGAAGCTTTCTTT. Translated: CASKAGSENTEAFF.

This clone appeared a single time. V gene TRBV2 combines with J gene TRBJ2-7; D is possibly TRBD1 (6 bases). This CDR3 contains 15 residues. From germline, CDR1 is SNHLY and CDR2 FYNNEI. Trimming left V 5 bases short and J 6 bases short, with 20 bases between. CDR3 protein: CASSRDQGKIVEQYF. CDR3 bases: TGTGCCAGCAGTCGCGACCAGGGGAAGATTGTCGAGCAGTACTTC.

The chain is built from TRBV7-6 and TRBJ1-1; 7 bases align to TRBD1. The CDR3 has 14 residues. Looked up from germline, CDR1 is SGHVS and CDR2 is FNYEAQ. The trim removed 2 bases at V and 3 bases at J, leaving 3 bases unmatched. CDR3 protein: CASSLRDRYTEAFF. DNA of the CDR3: TGTGCCAGCAGCTTAAGGGACAGATACACTGAAGCTTTCTTT.

V and J are TRBV10-3 and TRBJ2-3; 9 bases align to TRBD2. V was clipped by 7 bases and J by 1 base; unmatched bases: 9. Germline values: CDR1 ENHRY, CDR2 SYGVKD. The CDR3 is 16 amino acids. The CDR3 loop is CAITERGGARTDTQYF. CDR3 nucleotide sequence: TGTGCCATCACGGAACGCGGGGGGGCCCGCACAGATACGCAGTATTTT.

The chain's CDR3 is CASSWPRGYTF. CDR3 DNA: TGTGCCAGCAGTTGGCCTCGAGGCTACACCTTC. This chain connects TRBV28 to TRBJ1-2; the D is unclear. The CDR3 contains 11 residues. Germline assignment: CDR1 MDHEN and CDR2 SYDVKM. Trimming removed 4 bases from V and 8 bases from J, with 8 bases in between.

This sequence joins TRBV5-1 and TRBJ2-1, with 14 nucleotides matching TRBD2. Germline V gene sequence: CDR1 SGHRS, CDR2 YFSETQ. This CDR3 is 17 amino acids long. The J segment lost 8 bases and the V segment lost 4 bases, leaving 11 bases of the junction unmatched. CDR3 residues: CASSPGLTSGGAYEQFF. Written as DNA, the CDR3 is TGCGCCAGCAGCCCCGGACTGACTAGCGGGGGGGCCTATGAGCAGTTCTTC.

This clone is classed as large. This rearrangement joins TRBV5-5 to TRBJ1-1; D is unresolved. Germline lookup yields CDR1 SGHKS and CDR2 YYEKEE (reference sequence). V was cut by 2 bases and J by 6 bases, with 8 bases left in between. This CDR3 has 12 amino acids. CDR3 coding DNA: TGTGCCAGCAGCTTCCCAATAGCTGAAGCTTTCTTT. Its translation: CASSFPIAEAFF.

The V and J genes are TRBV5-1 and TRBJ2-5; a possible D gene is TRBD1 (6 bases). CDR1 SGHRS and CDR2 YFSETQ come from the germline V gene. This CDR3 is built from 15 residues. Deletions cut 1 base from V and 1 base from J, with 11 bases between. Here the CDR3 DNA reads TGCGCCAGCAGCTTGACAGGGCTCCCCCAAGAGACCCAGTACTTC. The encoded protein is CASSLTGLPQETQYF.

The count of this clone is one. The J gene is TRBJ2-3, the V gene TRBV29-1; possibly TRBD2 for D (6 bases). CDR1 and CDR2 from the germline V gene are SQVTM and ANQGSEA. CDR3 length: 15 residues. V shed 4 bases and J shed 0 bases, with 14 bases lying between them. As DNA, the CDR3 is TGCAGCGTTGGACACGCGGGGTCCAGCACAGATACGCAGTATTTT. This codes for CSVGHAGSSTDTQYF.

The V call is TRBV5-4, the J call TRBJ2-1; 9 bases fit TRBD1. The germline V gene has CDR1 SGHNT and CDR2 YYREEE (reference sequence). The length of the CDR3 is 14 residues. Trimming at V came to 6 bases and at J to 6 bases, leaving 7 bases not matched to a gene. The CDR3 protein is CASTGTGSLNEQFF. DNA of the CDR3: TGTGCCAGCACCGGGACAGGGTCTCTCAATGAGCAGTTCTTC.

The CDR3 is CASSYTDRGHGYTF. CDR3 nucleotides: TGTGCCAGCAGTTACACTGACAGGGGCCATGGCTACACCTTC. The chain recombines TRBV6-5 with TRBJ1-2, with TRBD1 matching 8 bases. J was trimmed by 6 bases and V by 2 bases; bases with no gene match: 5. The CDR3 has 14 residues. In germline, CDR1 is MNHEY, CDR2 SVGAGI.

The chain links TRBV18 to TRBJ2-2, with 9 bases lining up with TRBD2. This CDR3 is 16 amino acids long. Germline lookup yields CDR1 KGHSH and CDR2 LQKENI. V gave up 0 bases and J gave up 1 base; unmatched junction bases: 0. The CDR3 loop reads CASSPPSGGNTGELFF. The CDR3 DNA is TGTGCCAGCTCACCACCTAGCGGGGGGAACACCGGGGAGCTGTTTTTT.

This clone came up once. This rearrangement joins TRBV5-1 to TRBJ2-5; D unresolved. Germline CDR1 reads SGHRS; CDR2 reads YFSETQ. V was cut by 2 bases and J by 2 bases, with 4 bases left in between. This CDR3 region has 12 residues. CDR3 amino acids: CASSLPQETQYF. The CDR3 DNA sequence: TGCGCCAGCAGCTTACCACAAGAGACCCAGTACTTC.